Below, 24 T cell receptor beta chains from the same sample are listed, as sequenced in a study of neoadjuvant nivolumab and ipilimumab in lung cancer. Sequenced by immunoSEQ multiplex PCR; TCRdb stores in-frame clones only, minus some. The top ten hold approximately 2% of the sample, which has roughly 18,000 clones, about 89% seen once. Specimen: peripheral blood, collected before neoadjuvant nivolumab, alone or with ipilimumab. The receptors were gathered from an adult with non-small cell lung cancer.

The CDR3 loop reads CASSPRVAYEQYF. Here the CDR3 DNA reads TGTGCCAGCAGCCCCCGGGTAGCCTACGAGCAGTACTTC. The genes are TRBV7-9 and TRBJ2-7; D remains unclear. CDR3 length equals 13 residues. V gave up 5 bases and J gave up 2 bases, with 10 bases separating them. Germline values: CDR1 SEHNR, CDR2 FQNEAQ (reference sequence).

The rearrangement uses TRBV13 and TRBJ2-7, with TRBD2 as a possible D gene (6 bases). The V end was cut by 5 bases, the J end by 0 bases, with 14 bases between. Germline CDR1 reads PRHDT; CDR2 reads FYEKMQ (reference sequence). The CDR3 covers 15 residues. CDR3 DNA: TGTGCCAGCAGCCAAGGGGCGGGAAACTCCTACGAGCAGTACTTC. Its protein product is CASSQGAGNSYEQYF.

The chain combines TRBV28 with TRBJ1-4; D is unresolved. The CDR3 is 16 residues long. V was shortened by 3 bases and J by 0 bases, with 11 bases between the two germline ends. Germline loops: CDR1 MDHEN, CDR2 SYDVKM. For the CDR3, the DNA is TGTGCCAGCAGTTTGGTGGGAGGTGCAACTAATGAAAAACTGTTTTTT. Translated, it gives CASSLVGGATNEKLFF.

The chain combines TRBV2 with TRBJ2-3, with D possibly being TRBD2 (6 bases). CDR1 SNHLY and CDR2 FYNNEI come from the germline V gene. The V gene lost 6 bases and the J gene lost 2 bases, with 12 bases spanning the gap. CDR3 length: 14 amino acids. The CDR3 spells CASRDGTYTDTQYF. The CDR3 DNA reads TGTGCCAGCAGGGACGGGACTTACACAGATACGCAGTATTTT.

The V and J genes are TRBV28 and TRBJ2-7; no clear D gene. V was clipped by 3 bases and J by 5 bases, with 14 bases between them. Germline V CDR1 and CDR2: MDHEN, SYDVKM. The CDR3 covers 14 residues. CDR3 in amino acids: CASSLAQQLNEQYF. CDR3 sequence (DNA): TGTGCCAGCAGTTTGGCCCAGCAATTAAACGAGCAGTACTTC.

The genes are TRBV6-1 and TRBJ1-1, with D maybe TRBD1 (6 bases). The CDR3 loop spans 13 amino acids. The V end was cut by 4 bases, the J end by 4 bases, with 10 bases between. The germline CDR1 and CDR2 sequences are MNHNS and SASEGT. The CDR3 loop is CASSVGGSTEAFF. The CDR3 nucleotides read TGTGCCAGCAGTGTAGGGGGTTCCACTGAAGCTTTCTTT.

The CDR3 DNA is TGTGCCAGCAGCTCCAGAGGGGACCCAAGCACAGATACGCAGTATTTT. Translated: CASSSRGDPSTDTQYF. The rearrangement links TRBV11-3 to TRBJ2-3; possibly TRBD1 or TRBD2 for D (5 bases each). The germline V gene encodes CDR1 SGHNT and CDR2 YENEEA. V lost 4 bases and J 0 bases, leaving 14 bases between the germline ends. This CDR3 is built from 16 residues.

This chain connects TRBV5-1 to TRBJ2-7; the D gene is possibly TRBD2 (6 bases). The germline gives CDR1 SGHRS, CDR2 YFSETQ. V dropped 5 bases and J dropped 0 bases, with 18 bases sitting between them. The CDR3 extends over 16 amino acids. CDR3 nucleotide sequence: TGCGCCAGCAGTCACGGGACTTTCTTCAGCTCCTACGAGCAGTACTTC. This translates into CASSHGTFFSSYEQYF.

V gene TRBV5-4 combines with J gene TRBJ1-2; 11 bases line up with TRBD1. The CDR3 extends over 14 amino acids. Germline-derived CDR1 and CDR2 are SGHNT and YYREEE (reference sequence). With 4 bases clipped from V and 8 bases from J, the junction kept 7 bases outside the gene matches. The CDR3 protein is CASSMDRGLRGYTF. For the CDR3, the DNA is TGTGCCAGCAGCATGGACAGGGGGCTTCGCGGCTACACCTTC.

The CDR3, as DNA: TGCAGCGTTGGGACTAGCGGGTACTACGAGCAGTACTTC. This encodes CSVGTSGYYEQYF. The chain carries TRBV29-1 and TRBJ2-7; 11 nucleotides agree with TRBD2. The junction had 2 bases not matched to a gene; V was cut back by 4 bases and J by 3 bases. The CDR3 totals 13 residues. Germline V gene lookup returns CDR1 SQVTM and CDR2 ANQGSEA.

This chain connects TRBV7-9 to TRBJ2-2, with D possibly matching TRBD2 (6 bases). Between the trimmed V and J ends, which lost 8 bases and 4 bases, there was a span of 11 bases. The CDR3 sequence is 13 residues long. Per the germline V gene, CDR1 is SEHNR and CDR2 is FQNEAQ (reference sequence). This CDR3 is CASQGEATGELFF. CDR3 in DNA: TGTGCCAGCCAAGGGGAGGCCACCGGGGAGCTGTTTTTT.

This chain uses TRBV5-1 with TRBJ1-1, with 8 positions matching TRBD1. V trimming: 4 bases; J trimming: 4 bases; junction bases outside the gene matches: 12. The CDR3 totals 16 residues. Germline assignment: CDR1 SGHRS and CDR2 YFSETQ. Written as DNA, the CDR3 is TGCGCCAGCAGCCTCAGGGTGGGGCAGGGGGCCACTGAAGCTTTCTTT. It is translated as CASSLRVGQGATEAFF.

The chain combines TRBV29-1 with TRBJ1-1; TRBD1 matches at 7 bases. From germline, CDR1 is SQVTM and CDR2 ANQGSEA. The ends lost 1 base at V and 5 bases at J; junction bases unmatched: 4. The CDR3 is 13 amino acids. DNA for the CDR3: TGCAGCGTTGAAGGACAGGGAGGAACTGAAGCTTTCTTT. This encodes CSVEGQGGTEAFF.

This clone showed up just a few times. The V and J genes are TRBV11-3 and TRBJ2-1; 8 bases agree with TRBD2. V was clipped by 6 bases and J by 3 bases; unmatched bases: 4. Germline assignment: CDR1 SGHNT and CDR2 YENEEA. This CDR3 comprises 14 residues. CDR3 sequence (DNA): TGTGCCAGCAGTCGAGCGGGAGACTACAATGAGCAGTTCTTC. Translation gives CASSRAGDYNEQFF.

This chain links TRBV5-1 with TRBJ2-3; D uncertain. This CDR3 region has 13 residues. Trimming removed 1 base at V and 5 bases at J, with 8 bases between. CDR1 is SGHRS, CDR2 YFSETQ, per germline. Written as DNA, the CDR3 is TGCGCCAGCAGCTTGAGGGCAGAAGATACGCAGTATTTT. This translates into CASSLRAEDTQYF.

This chain joins TRBV7-9 and TRBJ2-1, with no clear D. Deletions cut 5 bases from V and 6 bases from J, with 5 bases between. The CDR3 runs to 11 residues. CDR1 SEHNR and CDR2 FQNEAQ come from the germline V gene (reference sequence). CDR3 amino acids: CASSLGNEQFF. CDR3 DNA sequence: TGTGCCAGCAGCCTGGGCAATGAGCAGTTCTTC.

The chain carries TRBV7-9 and TRBJ2-7; the match to TRBD1 covers 7 bases. This CDR3 spans 15 amino acids. The V segment lost 6 bases and the J segment 3 bases; nucleotides outside the gene matches: 11. Germline V gives CDR1 SEHNR, CDR2 FQNEAQ (reference sequence). As DNA, the CDR3 is TGTGCCAGCAGGGTCGGAACAGGGGCTAGCTACGAGCAGTACTTC. Amino acids: CASRVGTGASYEQYF. Full variable domain (rest looked up from reference TRBV7-9 and TRBJ2-7): DTGVSQNPRHKITKRGQNVTFRCDPISEHNRLYWYRQTLGQGPEFLTYFQNEAQLEKSRLLSDRFSAERPKGSFSTLEIQRTEQGDSAMYLCASRVGTGASYEQYFGPGTRLTVT.

This sequence joins TRBV20-1 and TRBJ2-1; D is possibly TRBD1 (5 bases). The CDR3 consists of 11 residues. Looked up from germline, CDR1 is DFQATT and CDR2 is SNEGSKA (reference sequence). Trimming cost V 0 bases and J 10 bases, with 7 bases left between them. The CDR3 loop is CSARDHREQFF. Here the CDR3 DNA reads TGCAGTGCTAGAGATCACAGGGAGCAGTTCTTC.

The rearrangement links TRBV7-9 to TRBJ2-3; D assignment may be TRBD1 or TRBD2 (5 bases each). Per the germline V gene, CDR1 is SEHNR and CDR2 is FQNEAQ (reference sequence). This CDR3 region has 15 residues. Trimming cost V 3 bases and J 4 bases, with 14 bases left between them. The CDR3 sequence is CASSLRGKGSDTQYF. CDR3 DNA sequence: TGTGCCAGCAGCTTGAGGGGAAAGGGCTCAGATACGCAGTATTTT.

This chain links TRBV9 with TRBJ2-1; possibly TRBD2 for D (6 bases). The V end was cut by 0 bases, the J end by 3 bases, with 10 bases between. Per germline, CDR1 SGDLS and CDR2 YYNGEE. This CDR3 is built from 15 residues. The CDR3 coding sequence is TGTGCCAGCAGCGTAGCGGGAGATGGCTACAATGAGCAGTTCTTC. Amino acids: CASSVAGDGYNEQFF. Full variable domain (remainder filled in from reference TRBV9 and TRBJ2-1): DSGVTQTPKHLITATGQRVTLRCSPRSGDLSVYWYQQSLDQGLQFLIQYYNGEERAKGNILERFSAQQFPDLHSELNLSSLELGDSALYFCASSVAGDGYNEQFFGPGTRLTVL.

The V call is TRBV14, the J call TRBJ2-1, with 11 bases aligning to TRBD2. The J segment lost 4 bases and the V segment lost 4 bases, leaving 6 bases of the junction unmatched. The CDR3 has 16 residues. Looked up from germline, CDR1 is SGHDN and CDR2 is FVKESK. The CDR3 nucleotides are TGTGCCAGCAGCCCAGCACTAGCGGGAGCTTACAATGAGCAGTTCTTC. Translating gives CASSPALAGAYNEQFF.

This clone was counted a few times. The chain joins TRBV6-5 to TRBJ2-1, with TRBD2 identical over 8 bases. The CDR3 loop spans 15 amino acids. Germline loops: CDR1 MNHEY, CDR2 SVGAGI. V dropped 2 bases and J dropped 4; count of bases not matched to a gene: 4. The CDR3 spells CASSYAGGSYNEQFF. CDR3 nucleotides: TGTGCCAGCAGTTACGCGGGAGGTTCTTACAATGAGCAGTTCTTC.

V is TRBV30 and J is TRBJ1-4, with D perhaps TRBD1 (6 bases). V was trimmed by 0 bases and J by 5 bases, leaving 13 bases between them. Germline CDR1 GTSNPN, CDR2 SVGIG (reference sequence). The CDR3 spans 15 residues. The CDR3 here is CAWSVRGTGNEKLFF. CDR3 nucleotide sequence: TGTGCCTGGAGTGTAAGAGGAACAGGGAATGAAAAACTGTTTTTT.

The gene calls are TRBV27 and TRBJ2-7, with D possibly being TRBD1 or TRBD2 (5 bases each). V was pared by 5 bases and J by 3 bases, with 14 bases between. CDR1 is MNHEY and CDR2 is SMNVEV in the germline V gene (reference sequence). There are 14 residues in the CDR3. CDR3 in DNA: TGTGCCAGCAGTACGGACGGGACCCTCTACGAGCAGTACTTC. Its protein is CASSTDGTLYEQYF.